This entry features one T cell receptor (beta chain) sequence. Antigen specificity is unknown. This specimen comes from a study of monozygotic twins with inflammatory bowel disease. Study findings and constraints: Researchers were unable to tell different T cell subtypes apart.

Addition of UMIs with a 6-nucleotide sample barcode was achieved by template switching. Each CDR3 protein gets one entry in TCRdb, which reprocessed the 5' RACE reads and gives no DNA. This sample's table reports 150,000 to 200,000 distinct CDR3 sequences. Each donor supplied under 3 ml of blood. The receptor was derived from a human donor with ulcerative colitis or Crohn's disease, or a healthy co-twin of an affected twin (not recorded which). Material: blood.

This CDR3 is CASTMILAGTTSTQYF. The chain joins TRBV2 to TRBJ2-5; TCRdb outputs TRBD2, but without DNA this stays unchecked. Germline CDR1 reads SNHLY; CDR2 reads FYNNEI. The CDR3 consists of 16 residues.